Listed below are T cell receptor beta chains from one sample, sequenced in a study of blood T cell repertoires in COVID-19. Only in-frame clones appear in the TCRdb table, and some are missing; sequencing was by immunoSEQ multiplex PCR. The sample carries around 100,000 clones, nearly 85% recorded once. The sample was peripheral blood. The receptors come from a human donor in a cohort sampled during active or convalescent COVID-19. Both conserved end residues are part of each CDR3. D genes are given only for firm matches. The size entry is marked missing in some rows and otherwise reads once, few, many or a size class.

j_call d_call clone_size v_call cdr3_aa cdr3_nt
TRBJ1-1 TRBD1 . TRBV11-2 CASSLGQGTNTEAFF TGTGCCAGCAGCTTAGGACAGGGCACGAACACTGAAGCTTTCTTT
TRBJ1-2 . few TRBV6-5 CASSSEYRAARSGYTF TGTGCCAGCAGTTCGGAATACAGGGCCGCCAGAAGTGGCTACACCTTC
TRBJ2-3 . . TRBV5-1 CASSLSGGVGDTQYF TGCGCCAGCAGCCTCTCTGGCGGGGTCGGAGATACGCAGTATTTT
TRBJ2-3 TRBD1 . TRBV27 CASRLGGHTQYF TGTGCCAGCAGACTAGGGGGCCATACGCAGTATTTT
TRBJ2-3 TRBD2 . TRBV3-1/TRBV3-2 CASSQPGTSGGAEAADTQYF TGTGCCAGCAGCCAGCCGGGGACTAGCGGGGGGGCAGAGGCAGCAGATACGCAGTATTTT
TRBJ1-5 . once TRBV5-4 CASSSTVYSNQPQHF TGTGCCAGCAGCTCGACAGTATATAGCAATCAGCCCCAGCATTTT
TRBJ1-6 TRBD1 few TRBV6-6 CASSLFVRTGYNSPLHF TGTGCCAGCAGTCTCTTTGTTAGGACAGGATATAATTCACCCCTCCACTTT
TRBJ1-1 TRBD1 . TRBV29-1 CSVDGTGAENTEAFF TGCAGCGTTGATGGGACAGGGGCAGAGAACACTGAAGCTTTCTTT
TRBJ2-2 TRBD2 . TRBV24-1 CATSTPLAGALTGELFF TGTGCCACCAGTACCCCACTAGCGGGGGCCCTCACCGGGGAGCTGTTTTTT
TRBJ1-1 . . TRBV11-3 CASSPQTSRSTEAFF TGTGCCAGCAGCCCACAGACAAGTCGCAGCACTGAAGCTTTCTTT
TRBJ2-5 . . TRBV5-6 CASSLVGSLETQYF TGTGCCAGCAGCTTGGTGGGCAGCCTAGAGACCCAGTACTTC
TRBJ1-3 . . TRBV24-1 CATSGSSGNTIYF TGTGCCACCAGTGGCAGCTCTGGAAACACCATATATTTT
TRBJ1-1 . . TRBV12-5 CASAPGGLPLMNTEAFF TGTGCTAGTGCCCCCGGAGGGCTCCCCTTAATGAACACTGAAGCTTTCTTT
TRBJ1-2 . . TRBV7-9 CASSLQGGSYTF TGTGCCAGCAGCTTGCAGGGAGGAAGCTACACCTTC
TRBJ1-4 . . TRBV6-5 CASSTVSGRGKLFF TGTGCCAGCAGTACGGTGTCAGGGCGGGGAAAACTGTTTTTT
TRBJ2-1 . . TRBV6-5 CASSYQLVSGSNEQFF TGTGCCAGCAGTTACCAATTAGTGTCAGGCAGCAATGAGCAGTTCTTC
TRBJ2-3 . once TRBV27 CASSLMRATADTQYF TGTGCCAGCAGCCTAATGCGGGCAACCGCAGATACGCAGTATTTT
TRBJ1-1 . . TRBV7-9 CASSLGGMRREAFF TGTGCCAGCAGCTTGGGAGGTATGCGCCGTGAAGCTTTCTTT
TRBJ2-3 TRBD1 . TRBV28 CASKTGMGTDTQYF TGTGCCAGCAAGACAGGGATGGGGACAGATACGCAGTATTTT
TRBJ1-6 TRBD1 . TRBV30 CACRDSYNSPLHF TGTGCCTGCCGGGACAGCTATAATTCACCCCTCCACTTT
TRBJ2-7 TRBD2 few TRBV6-6 CASSRTSGSYEQYF TGTGCCAGCAGCAGGACTAGCGGCTCCTACGAGCAGTACTTC
TRBJ1-5 TRBD1 . TRBV18 CASSPGQGNQPQHF TGTGCCAGCTCACCGGGACAGGGTAATCAGCCCCAGCATTTT
TRBJ1-5 TRBD1 . TRBV2 CASSGGQRSNQPQHF TGTGCCAGCAGTGGGGGACAGCGTAGCAATCAGCCCCAGCATTTT
TRBJ1-6 TRBD1 once TRBV18 CASSPQGDPSPLHF TGTGCCAGCTCTCCACAGGGGGATCCTTCACCCCTCCACTTT
TRBJ2-7 TRBD2 . TRBV3-1/TRBV3-2 CASSNSRGRGGTYEQYF TGTGCCAGCAGCAACAGTCGAGGTCGCGGGGGAACCTACGAGCAGTACTTC
TRBJ2-7 TRBD2 . TRBV10-3 CAIRPGTIDYEQYF TGTGCCATCCGTCCCGGGACTATAGACTACGAGCAGTACTTC
TRBJ1-2 TRBD1 . TRBV12-3/TRBV12-4 CASSRQGADGYTF TGTGCCAGCAGCAGACAGGGGGCCGACGGCTACACCTTC
TRBJ1-5 TRBD1 . TRBV6-1 CASSVGTAYSNQPQHF TGTGCCAGCAGTGTCGGGACAGCCTATAGCAATCAGCCCCAGCATTTT
TRBJ2-5 TRBD2 . TRBV20-1 CSASTGMKVAGETQYF TGCAGTGCTAGTACTGGTATGAAGGTAGCGGGGGAGACCCAGTACTTC
TRBJ2-5 TRBD1 . TRBV10-3 CAISARGPEETQYF TGTGCCATCAGTGCAAGGGGGCCGGAGGAGACCCAGTACTTC
TRBJ2-2 . . TRBV18 CASSPLQVANTGELFF TGTGCCAGCTCACCACTTCAGGTAGCGAACACCGGGGAGCTGTTTTTT
TRBJ1-4 TRBD1 . TRBV4-2 CASSQALGQLLATNEKLFF TGTGCCAGCAGCCAGGCCCTGGGACAGCTCCTTGCAACTAATGAAAAACTGTTTTTT
TRBJ2-7 TRBD1 . TRBV27 CASSLRQGVAYEQYF TGTGCCAGCAGTTTAAGACAGGGGGTCGCCTACGAGCAGTACTTC
TRBJ1-1 . . TRBV5-1 CASSSGTPNTEAFF TGCGCCAGCAGCTCCGGGACACCAAACACTGAAGCTTTCTTT
TRBJ1-1 . . TRBV7-9 CASSLGGEAFF TGTGCCAGCAGCTTAGGAGGGGAAGCTTTCTTT
TRBJ1-2 TRBD1 . TRBV11-1 CASSLARQGGNYGYTF TGTGCCAGCAGCTTAGCGCGGCAGGGGGGTAACTATGGCTACACCTTC
TRBJ2-2 . many TRBV7-7 CASSPGRTPNTGELFF TGTGCCAGCAGCCCAGGTCGGACACCGAACACCGGGGAGCTGTTTTTT
TRBJ1-6 . . TRBV27 CASRGPGANSPLHF TGTGCCAGCAGGGGGCCAGGGGCGAATTCACCCCTCCACTTT
TRBJ1-5 TRBD1 . TRBV28 CASATPGGPSQPQHF TGTGCCAGCGCTACCCCAGGGGGACCAAGCCAGCCCCAGCATTTT
TRBJ2-5 . . TRBV29-1 CSVGQDQETQYF TGCAGCGTTGGACAAGACCAAGAGACCCAGTACTTC
TRBJ2-5 TRBD1 . TRBV11-2 CASSPRTGGGETQYF TGTGCCAGCAGCCCCCGGACAGGGGGGGGCGAGACCCAGTACTTC
TRBJ2-3 TRBD1 . TRBV6-2/TRBV6-3 CASSKQDRVYTDTQYF TGTGCCAGCAGTAAACAGGACAGGGTATACACAGATACGCAGTATTTT
TRBJ2-7 TRBD2 . TRBV6-5 CASRTSATFSYEQYF TGTGCCAGCAGGACTAGCGCCACATTTTCCTACGAGCAGTACTTC
TRBJ1-2 TRBD1 few TRBV5-1 CASSLVQGKDYGYTF TGCGCCAGCAGCTTGGTACAGGGGAAGGACTATGGCTACACCTTC
TRBJ1-2 TRBD1 . TRBV7-9 CASSYGTGTAGYTF TGTGCCAGCAGCTATGGGACAGGGACAGCTGGCTACACCTTC
TRBJ2-5 . . TRBV7-2 CASSLGSNSRETQYF TGTGCCAGCAGCTTAGGAAGTAACTCGAGGGAGACCCAGTACTTC
TRBJ2-1 TRBD2 . TRBV3-1/TRBV3-2 CASSPASGGSYEQFF TGTGCCAGCAGCCCAGCTAGCGGGGGGAGCTATGAGCAGTTCTTC
TRBJ2-1 . . TRBV2 CASSEQDNEQFF TGTGCCAGCAGTGAACAGGACAATGAGCAGTTCTTC
TRBJ1-3 TRBD1 . TRBV19 CASTTPGVSDRGAGNTIYF TGTGCCAGTACCACCCCAGGAGTATCCGACAGGGGCGCTGGAAACACCATATATTTT
TRBJ1-6 TRBD1 . TRBV11-3 CASSSKGQGVAPLHF TGTGCCAGCAGCTCGAAGGGACAGGGCGTCGCACCCCTCCACTTT
TRBJ2-6 . . TRBV5-1 CASSLEGAGANVLTF TGCGCCAGCAGCTTAGAGGGGGCTGGGGCCAACGTCCTGACTTTC
TRBJ1-1 TRBD1 once TRBV4-2 CASSQPDRGTEAFF TGTGCCAGCAGCCAACCAGACAGGGGGACTGAAGCTTTCTTT
TRBJ1-2 . . TRBV6-1 CASSEGGWGHYGYTF TGTGCCAGCAGTGAAGGAGGTTGGGGGCACTATGGCTACACCTTC